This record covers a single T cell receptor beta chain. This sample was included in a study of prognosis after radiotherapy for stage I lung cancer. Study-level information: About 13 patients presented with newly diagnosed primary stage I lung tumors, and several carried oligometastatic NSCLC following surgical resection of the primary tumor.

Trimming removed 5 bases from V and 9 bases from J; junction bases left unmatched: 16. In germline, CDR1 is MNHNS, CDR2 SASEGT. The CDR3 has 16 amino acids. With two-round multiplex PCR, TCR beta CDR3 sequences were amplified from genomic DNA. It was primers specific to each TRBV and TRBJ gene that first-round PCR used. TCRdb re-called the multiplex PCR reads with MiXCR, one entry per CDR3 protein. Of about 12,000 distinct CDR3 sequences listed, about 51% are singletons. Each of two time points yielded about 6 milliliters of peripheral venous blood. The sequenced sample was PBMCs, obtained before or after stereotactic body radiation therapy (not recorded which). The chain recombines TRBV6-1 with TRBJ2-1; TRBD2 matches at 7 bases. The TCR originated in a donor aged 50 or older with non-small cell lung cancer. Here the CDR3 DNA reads TGTGCCAGCAGTTCCTACCAGCGGGATGGCCTATGTGAGCAGTTCTTC. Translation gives CASSSYQRDGLCEQFF.